A selection of T cell receptor beta chains follows, all from one sample in a study of blood T cell repertoires in COVID-19. The assay was immunoSEQ multiplex PCR, and TCRdb's table has in-frame clones only and misses some. Of 200,000 to 300,000 clones in the sample, around 90% were seen once. The source material was peripheral blood. The receptors originated from a human donor in a cohort sampled during active COVID-19. CDR3s include the opening cysteine and the closing phenylalanine or tryptophan. A D gene is named only where the DNA matches it firmly. A clone size is listed for some rows: how often the clone was seen (once, few, many), or a class if it is expanded.

>16|NA|TRBV6-1|TRBD1|TRBJ2-7
CASSDSPGTGVDEQYF
TGTGCCAGCAGTGACAGCCCCGGGACAGGGGTCGACGAGCAGTACTTC
>16|NA|TRBV3-1/TRBV3-2|TRBD1|TRBJ2-7
CASSQLPGQGKYEQYF
TGTGCCAGCAGCCAATTACCGGGACAGGGCAAGTACGAGCAGTACTTC
>15|NA|TRBV27|TRBD2|TRBJ2-7
CASSWGLAGLYEQYF
TGTGCCAGCAGTTGGGGACTAGCGGGGCTATACGAGCAGTACTTC
>16|NA|TRBV5-8|TRBD1|TRBJ2-7
CASTPRYGTGDHEQYF
TGTGCCAGCACCCCAAGGTATGGGACAGGGGACCACGAGCAGTACTTC
>17|NA|TRBV7-9|NA|TRBJ2-6
CASSLADSSSGANVLTF
TGTGCCAGCAGCTTAGCCGACAGTTCCTCTGGGGCCAACGTCCTGACTTTC
>13|NA|TRBV24-1|TRBD1|TRBJ2-3
CATGDRVTDTQYF
TGTGCCACCGGGGACAGGGTCACAGATACGCAGTATTTT
>15|NA|TRBV24-1|TRBD2|TRBJ2-3
CATSTAGGSTDTQYF
TGTGCCACCAGTACCGCGGGAGGGAGCACAGATACGCAGTATTTT
>15|NA|TRBV6-2/TRBV6-3|NA|TRBJ1-5
CASSPPHRYNQPQHF
TGTGCCAGCAGTCCCCCCCACAGATACAATCAGCCCCAGCATTTT
>16|few|TRBV9|NA|TRBJ2-7
CASSRSLTGRSYEQYF
TGTGCCAGCAGCCGAAGCTTGACAGGGAGGAGCTACGAGCAGTACTTC
>15|NA|TRBV18|TRBD1|TRBJ1-1
CASSPRGQGKAEAFF
TGTGCCAGCTCACCAAGAGGACAGGGTAAGGCTGAAGCTTTCTTT
>15|NA|TRBV28|NA|TRBJ1-1
CASSLRRISNTEAFF
TGTGCCAGCAGTTTGCGGCGGATTTCCAACACTGAAGCTTTCTTT
>11|NA|TRBV7-9|NA|TRBJ1-6
CASSLVRSPFF
TGTGCCAGCAGCTTAGTGCGGTCGCCTTTTTTT
>14|NA|TRBV4-3|NA|TRBJ1-3
CASSQDSSGNTIYF
TGCGCCAGCAGCCAAGACAGCTCTGGAAACACCATATATTTT
>16|NA|TRBV12-5|TRBD2|TRBJ2-7
CASGLGLAGDLYEQYF
TGTGCTAGTGGTTTGGGGCTAGCGGGAGACCTCTACGAGCAGTACTTC
>13|few|TRBV12-3/TRBV12-4|NA|TRBJ2-3
CASSRTFTDTQYF
TGTGCCAGCAGCCGGACTTTCACAGATACGCAGTATTTT
>16|NA|TRBV27|NA|TRBJ1-5
CASSLSEGRRNQPQHF
TGTGCCAGCAGTTTATCGGAGGGAAGGCGGAATCAGCCCCAGCATTTT
>16|NA|TRBV2|TRBD1|TRBJ1-2
CASSVYSTLTGEGYTF
TGTGCCAGCAGTGTTTACTCGACACTTACAGGGGAAGGCTACACCTTC
>15|NA|TRBV4-3|NA|TRBJ1-1
CASSQAGHLNTEAFF
TGCGCCAGCAGCCAAGCCGGACACCTGAACACTGAAGCTTTCTTT
>16|NA|TRBV7-6|NA|TRBJ2-3
CASSLVVGGTADTQYF
TGTGCCAGCAGCTTAGTTGTGGGAGGCACGGCAGATACGCAGTATTTT
>16|NA|TRBV28|TRBD2|TRBJ2-1
CASSPFWREEHNEQFF
TGTGCCAGCAGCCCTTTTTGGCGGGAGGAACATAATGAGCAGTTCTTC
>15|NA|TRBV7-9|TRBD1|TRBJ2-7
CASSTHNRGHYEQYF
TGTGCCAGCAGCACACACAACAGGGGGCATTACGAGCAGTACTTC
>16|NA|TRBV27|TRBD1|TRBJ2-7
CASSFTIQGANSEQYF
TGTGCCAGCAGTTTTACCATACAGGGGGCCAATAGCGAGCAGTACTTC
>15|once|TRBV5-6|TRBD2|TRBJ2-3
CASSLGGFPTDTQYF
TGTGCCAGCAGTTTGGGAGGGTTCCCCACAGATACGCAGTATTTT
>14|once|TRBV5-4|NA|TRBJ1-1
CASSFDAGNTEAFF
TGTGCCAGCAGCTTCGACGCGGGCAACACTGAAGCTTTCTTT